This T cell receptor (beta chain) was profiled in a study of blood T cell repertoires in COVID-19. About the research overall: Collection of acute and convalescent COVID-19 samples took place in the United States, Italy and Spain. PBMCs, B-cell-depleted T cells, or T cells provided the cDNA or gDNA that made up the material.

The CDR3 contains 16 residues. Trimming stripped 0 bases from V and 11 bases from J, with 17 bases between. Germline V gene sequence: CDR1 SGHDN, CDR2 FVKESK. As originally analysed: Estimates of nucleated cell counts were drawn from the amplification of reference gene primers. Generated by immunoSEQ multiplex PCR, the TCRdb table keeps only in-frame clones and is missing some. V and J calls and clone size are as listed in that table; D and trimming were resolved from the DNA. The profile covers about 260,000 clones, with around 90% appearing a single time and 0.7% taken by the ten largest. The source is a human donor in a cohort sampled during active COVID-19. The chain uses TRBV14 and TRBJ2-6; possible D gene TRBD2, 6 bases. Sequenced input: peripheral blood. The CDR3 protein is CASSQDRGLYDYVLTF. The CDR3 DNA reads TGTGCCAGCAGCCAAGATAGGGGACTTTACGATTACGTCCTGACTTTC.